This T cell receptor beta chain was identified in a study of T-cell memory formation after mild COVID-19. Remarks on this clonotype: Antigen specificity is unknown.

Germline assignment: CDR1 DFQATT and CDR2 SNEGSKA (reference sequence). This CDR3 spans 13 amino acids. The V gene end was trimmed by 8 bases and the J gene end by 6 bases; junction bases not matched to a gene: 9. TCRdb reprocessed the 5' RACE reads via MiXCR and lists one record per CDR3 protein. The sample holds over 350,000 distinct CDR3 sequences, roughly 26% seen once. Overall study findings and caveats: Memory from before infection featured some responding clones, which suggests cross-reactive memory joined.

This chain connects TRBV20-1 to TRBJ2-3; 9 bases are shared with TRBD2. The sequenced sample consisted of PBMCs or a T cell subset sorted from them (not recorded which). The sequence came from an adult woman who had mild COVID-19 (a few samples of this study predate the infection). Cell type and time point are not known. CDR3 in amino acids: CSSRRGGLDTQYF. In nucleotides, the CDR3 is TGCAGTAGTAGGCGGGGGGGCCTTGATACGCAGTATTTT.